The clone carrying this T cell receptor (beta chain) was recorded many times. Regarding time point: sample taken at primary tumor resection. These data come from a study of spatial heterogeneity in lung cancer. TCRdb redid the calling of the 5' RACE reads with MiXCR, one entry per CDR3 protein. The table records some 1,200 distinct CDR3 sequences, about two fifths of them present only once. There are 14 residues in the CDR3. Trimming took 6 bases from V and 3 from J; bases not matched to a gene: 11. CDR1 is SQVTM and CDR2 is ANQGSEA in the germline V gene. Sequenced here: normal lung tissue next to the tumor, sampled at surgery. The chain uses TRBV29-1 and TRBJ2-7; 7 bases line up with TRBD1. This clonotype originated in a male donor with early-stage non-small cell lung cancer. CDR3 residues: CSVIQGAGGYEQYF. CDR3 nucleotides: TGCAGCGTCATCCAAGGGGCAGGGGGCTACGAGCAGTACTTC.